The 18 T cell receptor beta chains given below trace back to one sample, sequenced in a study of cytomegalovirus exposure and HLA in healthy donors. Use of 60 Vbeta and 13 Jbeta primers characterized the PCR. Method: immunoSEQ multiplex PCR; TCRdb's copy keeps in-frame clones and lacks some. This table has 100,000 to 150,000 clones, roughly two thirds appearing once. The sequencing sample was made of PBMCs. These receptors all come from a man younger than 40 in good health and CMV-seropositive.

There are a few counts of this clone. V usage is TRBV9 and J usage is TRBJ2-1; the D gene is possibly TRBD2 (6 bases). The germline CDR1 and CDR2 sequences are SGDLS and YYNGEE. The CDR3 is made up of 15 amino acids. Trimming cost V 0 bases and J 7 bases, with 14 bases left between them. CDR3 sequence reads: CASSVDGSLGNEQFF. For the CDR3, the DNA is TGTGCCAGCAGCGTAGACGGGAGCCTAGGGAATGAGCAGTTCTTC.

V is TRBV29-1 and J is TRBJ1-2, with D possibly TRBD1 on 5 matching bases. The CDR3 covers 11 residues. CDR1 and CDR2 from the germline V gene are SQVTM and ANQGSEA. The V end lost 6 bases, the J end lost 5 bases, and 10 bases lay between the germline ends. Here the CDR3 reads CSVDPGYGYTF. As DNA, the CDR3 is TGCAGCGTGGATCCAGGGTATGGCTACACCTTC.

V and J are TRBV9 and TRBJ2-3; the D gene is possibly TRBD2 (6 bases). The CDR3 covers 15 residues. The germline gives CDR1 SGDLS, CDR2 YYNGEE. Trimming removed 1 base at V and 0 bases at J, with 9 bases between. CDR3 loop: CASSVIADSTDTQYF. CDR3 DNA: TGTGCCAGCAGCGTAATAGCGGATAGCACAGATACGCAGTATTTT.

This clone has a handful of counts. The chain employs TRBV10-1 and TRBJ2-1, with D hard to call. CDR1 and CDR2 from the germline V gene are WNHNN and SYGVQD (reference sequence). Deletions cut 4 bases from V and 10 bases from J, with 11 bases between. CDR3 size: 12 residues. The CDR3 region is CASSAPLREQFF. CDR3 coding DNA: TGCGCCAGCAGTGCTCCGCTGAGAGAGCAGTTCTTC.

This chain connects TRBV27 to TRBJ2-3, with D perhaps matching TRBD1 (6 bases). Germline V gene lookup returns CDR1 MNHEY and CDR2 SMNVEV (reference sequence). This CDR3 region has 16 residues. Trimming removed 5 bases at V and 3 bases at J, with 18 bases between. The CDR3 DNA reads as TGTGCCAGCAGTCCCCGGGGCAGGGGTCAAACAGATACGCAGTATTTT. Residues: CASSPRGRGQTDTQYF.

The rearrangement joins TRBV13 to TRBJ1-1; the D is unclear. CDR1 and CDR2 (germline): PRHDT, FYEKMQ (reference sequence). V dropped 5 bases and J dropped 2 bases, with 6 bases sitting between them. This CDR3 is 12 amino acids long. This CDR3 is CASSRHNTEAFF. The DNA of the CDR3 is TGTGCCAGCAGCCGACATAACACTGAAGCTTTCTTT.

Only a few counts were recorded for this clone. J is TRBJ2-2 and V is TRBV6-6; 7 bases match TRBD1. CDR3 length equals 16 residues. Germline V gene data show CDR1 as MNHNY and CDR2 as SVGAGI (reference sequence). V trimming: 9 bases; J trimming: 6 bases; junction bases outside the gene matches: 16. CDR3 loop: CASRLTGFSQAGELFF. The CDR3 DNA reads TGTGCCAGTCGATTGACAGGGTTCAGTCAGGCCGGGGAGCTGTTTTTT.

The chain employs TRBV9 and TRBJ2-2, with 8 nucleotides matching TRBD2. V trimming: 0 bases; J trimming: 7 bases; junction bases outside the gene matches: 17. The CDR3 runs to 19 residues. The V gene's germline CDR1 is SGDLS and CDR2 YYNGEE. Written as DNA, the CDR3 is TGTGCCAGCAGCGTAGACCCCTATTACCGGGAGGGTGTGGACGGGGAGCTGTTTTTT. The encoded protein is CASSVDPYYREGVDGELFF.

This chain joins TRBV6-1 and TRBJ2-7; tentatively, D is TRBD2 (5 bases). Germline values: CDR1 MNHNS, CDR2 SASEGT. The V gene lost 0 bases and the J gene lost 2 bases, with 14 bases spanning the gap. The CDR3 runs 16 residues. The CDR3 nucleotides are TGTGCCAGCAGTGAAGCGAGGGCGCAGTCCGCCTACGAGCAGTACTTC. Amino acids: CASSEARAQSAYEQYF.

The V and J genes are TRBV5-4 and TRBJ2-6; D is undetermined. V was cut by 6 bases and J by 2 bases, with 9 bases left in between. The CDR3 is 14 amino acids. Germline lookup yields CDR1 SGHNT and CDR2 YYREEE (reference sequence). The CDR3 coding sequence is TGTGCCAGCAATTTAGCTACTGGGGCCAACGTCCTGACTTTC. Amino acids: CASNLATGANVLTF.

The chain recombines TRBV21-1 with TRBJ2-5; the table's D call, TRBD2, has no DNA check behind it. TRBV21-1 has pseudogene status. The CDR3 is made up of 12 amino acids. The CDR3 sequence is CASSKEEETQYF. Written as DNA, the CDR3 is TGTGCCAGCAGCAAAGAGGAGGAGACCCAGTACTTC.

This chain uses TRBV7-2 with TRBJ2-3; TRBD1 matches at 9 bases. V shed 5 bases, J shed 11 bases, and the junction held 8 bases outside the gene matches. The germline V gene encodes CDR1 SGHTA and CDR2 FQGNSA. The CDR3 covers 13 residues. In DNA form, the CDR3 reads TGTGCCAGCAGCCCGGACAGGGGCCGTGAGCAGTATTTT. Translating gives CASSPDRGREQYF. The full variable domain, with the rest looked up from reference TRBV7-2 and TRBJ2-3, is GAGVSQSPSNKVTEKGKDVELRCDPISGHTALYWYRQSLGQGLEFLIYFQGNSAPDKSGLPSDRFSAERTGGSVSTLTIQRTQQEDSAVYLCASSPDRGREQYFGPGTRLTVL.

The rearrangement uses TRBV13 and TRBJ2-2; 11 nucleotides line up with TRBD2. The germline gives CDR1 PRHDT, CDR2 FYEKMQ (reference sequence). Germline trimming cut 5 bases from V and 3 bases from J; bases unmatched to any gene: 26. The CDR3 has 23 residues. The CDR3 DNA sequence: TGTGCCAGCAGCCCCCGTTGGGATAGTGGGTTAGCGGGAGGGCCACTAGACACCGGGGAGCTGTTTTTT. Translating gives CASSPRWDSGLAGGPLDTGELFF.

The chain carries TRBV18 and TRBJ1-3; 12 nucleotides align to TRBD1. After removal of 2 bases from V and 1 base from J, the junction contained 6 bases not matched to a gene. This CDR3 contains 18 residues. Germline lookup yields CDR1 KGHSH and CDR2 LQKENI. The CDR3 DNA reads TGTGCCAGCTCACCATCGGGACAGGGGGCACGGTCTGGAAACACCATATATTTT. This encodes CASSPSGQGARSGNTIYF.

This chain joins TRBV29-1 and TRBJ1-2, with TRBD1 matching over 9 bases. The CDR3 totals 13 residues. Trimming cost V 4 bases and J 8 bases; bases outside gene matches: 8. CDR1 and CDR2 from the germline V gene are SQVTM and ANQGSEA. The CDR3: CSVGAGTGRGYTF. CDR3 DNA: TGCAGCGTTGGCGCCGGGACAGGGCGAGGCTACACCTTC.

The CDR3 protein is CATSPKRRSASTDTQYF. The CDR3 nucleotides read TGTGCCACCAGCCCAAAGCGGAGATCGGCAAGCACAGATACGCAGTATTTT. The genes are TRBV15 and TRBJ2-3; tentatively, D is TRBD2 (5 bases). This CDR3 comprises 17 residues. V gave up 5 bases and J gave up 0 bases, with 18 bases separating them. Germline V lookup: CDR1 LNHNV, CDR2 YYDKDF (reference sequence).

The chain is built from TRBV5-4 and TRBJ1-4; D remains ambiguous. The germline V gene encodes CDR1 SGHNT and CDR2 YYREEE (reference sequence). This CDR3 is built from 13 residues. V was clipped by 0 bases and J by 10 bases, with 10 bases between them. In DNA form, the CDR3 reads TGTGCCAGCAGCTTGGCCCGGGTTGGAAAACTGTTTTTT. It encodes CASSLARVGKLFF. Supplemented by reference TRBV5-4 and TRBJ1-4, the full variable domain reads ETGVTQSPTHLIKTRGQQVTLRCSSQSGHNTVSWYQQALGQGPQFIFQYYREEENGRGNFPPRFSGLQFPNYSSELNVNALELDDSALYLCASSLARVGKLFFGSGTQLSVL.

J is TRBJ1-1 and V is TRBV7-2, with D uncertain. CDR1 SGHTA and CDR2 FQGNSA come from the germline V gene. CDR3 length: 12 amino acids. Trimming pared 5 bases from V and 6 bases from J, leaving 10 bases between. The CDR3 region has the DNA TGTGCCAGCAGCGGTTCGGGTCCTGAAGCTTTCTTT. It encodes CASSGSGPEAFF.